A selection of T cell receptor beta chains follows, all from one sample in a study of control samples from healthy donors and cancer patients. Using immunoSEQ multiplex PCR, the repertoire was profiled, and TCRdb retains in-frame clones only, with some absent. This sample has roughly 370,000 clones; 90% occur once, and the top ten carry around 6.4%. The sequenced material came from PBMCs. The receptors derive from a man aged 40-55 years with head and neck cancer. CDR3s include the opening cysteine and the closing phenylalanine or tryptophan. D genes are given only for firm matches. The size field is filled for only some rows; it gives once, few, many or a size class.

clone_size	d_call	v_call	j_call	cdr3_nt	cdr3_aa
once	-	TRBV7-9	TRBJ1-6	TGTGCCAGCAGTTACCTGAGCTCCTATAATTCACCCCTCCACTTT	CASSYLSSYNSPLHF
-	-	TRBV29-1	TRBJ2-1	TGCAGCGTTCGTTCCACCGACAATGAGCAGTTCTTC	CSVRSTDNEQFF
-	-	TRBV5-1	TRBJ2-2	TGCGCCAGCAGCTTGGGGGGGCGAACCGGGGAGCTGTTTTTT	CASSLGGRTGELFF
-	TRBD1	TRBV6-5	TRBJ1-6	TGTGCCAGCAGGTTGACAGGGCCCTATTCACCCCTCCACTTT	CASRLTGPYSPLHF
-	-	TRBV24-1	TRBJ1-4	TGTGCCACCAGTGCGGGGCAAGCTAATGAAAAACTGTTTTTT	CATSAGQANEKLFF
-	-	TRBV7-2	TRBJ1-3	TGTGCCAGCAGCTTCCGCGACTCTGGAAACACCATATATTTT	CASSFRDSGNTIYF
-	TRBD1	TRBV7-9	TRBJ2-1	TGTGCCAGCACAAACCCCGGGACAGGGGCCAGTGAGCAGTTCTTC	CASTNPGTGASEQFF
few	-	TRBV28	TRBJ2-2	TGTGCCAGCAGTTTAGGACCAGCGGAGACGAACACCGGGGAGCTGTTTTTT	CASSLGPAETNTGELFF
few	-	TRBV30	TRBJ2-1	TGTGCCTGGAGCAGGGGAGGGGAGCAGTTCTTC	CAWSRGGEQFF
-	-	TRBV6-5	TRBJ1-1	TGTGCCAGCACAAGAACTAAAGACACCGGAGCGGCTTTCTTT	CASTRTKDTGAAFF
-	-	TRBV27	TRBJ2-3	TGTGCTAGCAGCCTCTCCCCTAGGGAGTATGAAGATACGCAGTATTTT	CASSLSPREYEDTQYF